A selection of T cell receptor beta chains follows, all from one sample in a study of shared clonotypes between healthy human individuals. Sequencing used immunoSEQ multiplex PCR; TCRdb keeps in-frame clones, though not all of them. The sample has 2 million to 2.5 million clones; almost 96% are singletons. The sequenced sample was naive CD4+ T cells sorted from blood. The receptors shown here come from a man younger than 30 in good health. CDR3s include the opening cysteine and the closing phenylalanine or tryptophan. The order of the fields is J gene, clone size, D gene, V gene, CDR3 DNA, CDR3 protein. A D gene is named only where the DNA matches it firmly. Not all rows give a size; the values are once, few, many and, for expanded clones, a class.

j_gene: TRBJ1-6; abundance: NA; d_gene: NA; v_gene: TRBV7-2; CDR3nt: TGTGCCAGCAGCTCCCTTAATTCACCCCTCCACTTT; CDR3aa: CASSSLNSPLHF
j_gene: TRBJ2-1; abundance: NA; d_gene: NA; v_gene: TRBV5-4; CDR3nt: TGTGCCAGCAGGCCCGGGGGCGAGTTGTACAATGAGCAGTTCTTC; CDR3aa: CASRPGGELYNEQFF
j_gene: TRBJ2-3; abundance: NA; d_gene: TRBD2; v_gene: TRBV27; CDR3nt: TGTGCCAGCAGTTCTACGGGACTAGTGACAGATACGCAGTATTTT; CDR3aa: CASSSTGLVTDTQYF
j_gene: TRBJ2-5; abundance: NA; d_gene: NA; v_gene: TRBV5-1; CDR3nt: TGCGCCAGCAGCTTGTTGATCGGGGAGCAAGAGACCCAGTACTTC; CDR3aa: CASSLLIGEQETQYF
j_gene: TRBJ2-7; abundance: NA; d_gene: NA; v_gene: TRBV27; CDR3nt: TGTGCCAGCAGTTTCACCGCCCCCCTCGAGCAGTACTTC; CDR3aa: CASSFTAPLEQYF
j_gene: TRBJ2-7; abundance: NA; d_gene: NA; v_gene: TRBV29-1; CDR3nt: TGCAGCGTTGAAGAGGACGGGTCCTACGAGCAGTACTTC; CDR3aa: CSVEEDGSYEQYF
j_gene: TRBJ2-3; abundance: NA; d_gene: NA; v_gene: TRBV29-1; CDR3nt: TGCAGCGTTGAATGGGGCGGTCCCACAGATACGCAGTATTTT; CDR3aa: CSVEWGGPTDTQYF
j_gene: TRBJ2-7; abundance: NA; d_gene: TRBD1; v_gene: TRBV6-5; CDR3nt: TGTGCCAGCAGTTACTCAAGGACAGGTGCCTCCTACGAGCAGTACTTC; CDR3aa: CASSYSRTGASYEQYF
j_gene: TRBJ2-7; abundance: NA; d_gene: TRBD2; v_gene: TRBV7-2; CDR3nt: TGTGCCAGCAGCTTAGGAGGCGGGAGGGCCGTTGAGCAGTACTTC; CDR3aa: CASSLGGGRAVEQYF
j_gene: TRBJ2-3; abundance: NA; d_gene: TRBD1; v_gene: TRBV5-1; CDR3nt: TGCGCCAGCAGCGGGACAGGGGGTGCAGATACGCAGTATTTT; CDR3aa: CASSGTGGADTQYF
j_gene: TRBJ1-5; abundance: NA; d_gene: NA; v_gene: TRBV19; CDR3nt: TGTGCCAGTACCGCCGGGCCAAGCCGAAGCAATCAGCCCCAGCATTTT; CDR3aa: CASTAGPSRSNQPQHF
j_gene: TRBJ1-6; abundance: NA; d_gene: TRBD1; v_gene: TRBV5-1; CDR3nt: TGCGCCAGCAGCATCGGAGACAGGGCTTTTGGTTCACCCCTCCACTTT; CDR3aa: CASSIGDRAFGSPLHF
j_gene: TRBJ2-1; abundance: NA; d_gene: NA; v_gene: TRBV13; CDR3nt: TGTGCCAGCAGCCCCATTGGCGGCGCGAGCTCCTACAATGAGCAGTTCTTC; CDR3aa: CASSPIGGASSYNEQFF
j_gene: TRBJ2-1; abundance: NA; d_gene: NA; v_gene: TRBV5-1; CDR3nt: TGCGCCAGCAGCTTGGAGGCAGGTTCTTCCTACAATGAGCAGTTCTTC; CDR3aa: CASSLEAGSSYNEQFF
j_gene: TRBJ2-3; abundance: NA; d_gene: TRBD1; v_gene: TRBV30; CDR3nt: TGTGCCTGGAGTACGACAGGGGGCCCGCAGTATTTT; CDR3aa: CAWSTTGGPQYF
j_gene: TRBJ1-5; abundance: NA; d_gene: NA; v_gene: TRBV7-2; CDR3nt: TGTGCCAGCAGCTTAGAAGGTTATTGGAGCAATCAGCCCCAGCATTTT; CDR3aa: CASSLEGYWSNQPQHF
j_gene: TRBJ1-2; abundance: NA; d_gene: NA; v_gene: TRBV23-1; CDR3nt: TGCGCCAGCAGTCAATCGGGGCGTTACTTATACTATGGCTACACCTTC; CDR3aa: CASSQSGRYLYYGYTF
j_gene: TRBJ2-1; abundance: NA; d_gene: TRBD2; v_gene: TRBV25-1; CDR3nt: TGTGCCAGCAGTGCCAGGGCTAGCGGGGGGGCGCGTGAGCAGTTCTTC; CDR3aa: CASSARASGGAREQFF
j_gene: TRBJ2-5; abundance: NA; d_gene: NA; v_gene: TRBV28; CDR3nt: TGTGCCAGCAGCCCCCACGAACCAGGGGTTCAAGAGACCCAGTACTTC; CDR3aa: CASSPHEPGVQETQYF
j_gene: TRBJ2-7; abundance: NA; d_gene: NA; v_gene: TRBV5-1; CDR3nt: TGCGCCAGCAGCCGAGACGGTTCGGATGAGCAGTACTTC; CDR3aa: CASSRDGSDEQYF
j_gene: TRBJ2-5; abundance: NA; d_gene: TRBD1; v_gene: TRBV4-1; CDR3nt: TGCGCCAGCAGCCAAGAGGACAGGGAGCGAGAGACCCAGTACTTC; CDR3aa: CASSQEDRERETQYF
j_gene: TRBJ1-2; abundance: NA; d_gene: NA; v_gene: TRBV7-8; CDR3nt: TGTGCCAGCAGCTTAGATTACCAGGGCCTCGGGGGTGGCTACACCTTC; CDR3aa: CASSLDYQGLGGGYTF
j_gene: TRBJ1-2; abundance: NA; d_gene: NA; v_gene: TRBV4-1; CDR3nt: TGCGCCAGCAGCCGAACGGGGGGGCCCTATGGCTACACCTTC; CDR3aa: CASSRTGGPYGYTF
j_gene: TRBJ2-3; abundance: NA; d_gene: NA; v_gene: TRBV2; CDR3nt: TGTGCCAGCAGCCCCGACGCGGGGCCAGATACGCAGTATTTT; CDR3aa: CASSPDAGPDTQYF
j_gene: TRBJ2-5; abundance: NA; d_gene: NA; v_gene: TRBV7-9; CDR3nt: TGTGCCAGCAGCAGTCTTACATACCAAGAGACCCAGTACTTC; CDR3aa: CASSSLTYQETQYF
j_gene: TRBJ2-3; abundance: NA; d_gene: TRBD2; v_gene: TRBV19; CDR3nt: TGTGCCAGTACCACATCAGCGGGAGGTACCACAGATACGCAGTATTTT; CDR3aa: CASTTSAGGTTDTQYF
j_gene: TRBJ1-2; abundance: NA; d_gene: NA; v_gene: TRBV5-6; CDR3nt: TGTGCCAGCAGCTTGCCCCGACGGAGCATAAACTATGGCTACACCTTC; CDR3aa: CASSLPRRSINYGYTF
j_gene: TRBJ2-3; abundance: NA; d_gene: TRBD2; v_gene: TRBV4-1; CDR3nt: TGCGCCAGCAGCGGAACCACTAGCGGGAGAACAGATACGCAGTATTTT; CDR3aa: CASSGTTSGRTDTQYF
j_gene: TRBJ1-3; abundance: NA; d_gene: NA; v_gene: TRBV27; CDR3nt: TGTGCCAGCAGGTCCGAAGGGGTTGGAAACACCATATATTTT; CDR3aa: CASRSEGVGNTIYF
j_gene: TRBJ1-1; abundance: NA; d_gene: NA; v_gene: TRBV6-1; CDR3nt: TGTGCCAGCAGTGAAGCTCCAGGGAAAGGGTCTGAAGCTTTCTTT; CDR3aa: CASSEAPGKGSEAFF
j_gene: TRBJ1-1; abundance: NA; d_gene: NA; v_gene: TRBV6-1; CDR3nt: TGTGCCAGCAGTTATACGACCACTGAAGCTTTCTTT; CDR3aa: CASSYTTTEAFF
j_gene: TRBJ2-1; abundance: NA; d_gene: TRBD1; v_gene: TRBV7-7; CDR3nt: TGTGCTAGCAGCCCGGGGACAGGCTACAATGAGCAGTTCTTC; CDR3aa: CASSPGTGYNEQFF
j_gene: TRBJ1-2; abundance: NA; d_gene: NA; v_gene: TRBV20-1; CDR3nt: TGCAGTGCTAGAGTTCGGGGGGGCTACACCTTC; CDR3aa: CSARVRGGYTF
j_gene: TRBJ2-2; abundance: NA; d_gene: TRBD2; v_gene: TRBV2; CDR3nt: TGTGCCAGCAACAGCGGGGGAGGAACCGGGGAGCTGTTTTTT; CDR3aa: CASNSGGGTGELFF
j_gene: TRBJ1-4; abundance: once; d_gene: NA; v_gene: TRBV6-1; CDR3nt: TGTGCCAGCAGGAGTGGATTGGGAACTAATGAAAAACTGTTTTTT; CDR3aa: CASRSGLGTNEKLFF
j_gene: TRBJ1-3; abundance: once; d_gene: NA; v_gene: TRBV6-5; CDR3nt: TGTGCCAGCACCGGGACGGCTGGAAACACCATATATTTT; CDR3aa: CASTGTAGNTIYF
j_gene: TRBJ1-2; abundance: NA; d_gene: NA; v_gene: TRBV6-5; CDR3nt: TGTGCCAGCAGTACCTCGACACCTTACTATGGCTACACCTTC; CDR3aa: CASSTSTPYYGYTF
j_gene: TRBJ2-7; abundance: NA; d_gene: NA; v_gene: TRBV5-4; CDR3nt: TGTGCCAGCAGCCCACCCGGACGGGACTACGAGCAGTACTTC; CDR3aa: CASSPPGRDYEQYF
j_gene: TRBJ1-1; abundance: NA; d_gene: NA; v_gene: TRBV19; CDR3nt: TGTGCCAGTAGTCCCGAACGGAACTTTGAAGCTTTCTTT; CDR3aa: CASSPERNFEAFF
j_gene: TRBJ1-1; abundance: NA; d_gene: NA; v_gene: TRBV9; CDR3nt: TGTGCCAGCAGCGTAGCCGCTAACACTGAAGCTTTCTTT; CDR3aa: CASSVAANTEAFF
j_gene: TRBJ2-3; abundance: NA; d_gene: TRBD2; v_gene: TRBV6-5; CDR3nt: TGTGCCAGCAGTTACTCGGGACTAGCGGGAGTTGATACGCAGTATTTT; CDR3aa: CASSYSGLAGVDTQYF
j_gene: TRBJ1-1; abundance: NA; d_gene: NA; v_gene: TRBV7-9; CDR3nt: TGTGCCAGCAGCTTAGTTCCCCTTGAAGCTTTCTTT; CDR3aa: CASSLVPLEAFF
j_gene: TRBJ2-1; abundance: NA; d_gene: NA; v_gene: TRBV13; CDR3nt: TGTGCCAGCAGCTTAGAACGAGTTAACAATGAGCAGTTCTTC; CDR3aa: CASSLERVNNEQFF
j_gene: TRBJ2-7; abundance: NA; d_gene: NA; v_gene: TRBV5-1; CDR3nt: TGCGCCAGCAGCTTGGGGCAGGGCGTGGACGAGCAGTACTTC; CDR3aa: CASSLGQGVDEQYF
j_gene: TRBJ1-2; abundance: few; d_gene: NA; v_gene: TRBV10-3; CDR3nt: TGTGCCATCAGTGATGGATCCGAGAGGTCCCTTGGCTACACCTTC; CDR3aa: CAISDGSERSLGYTF
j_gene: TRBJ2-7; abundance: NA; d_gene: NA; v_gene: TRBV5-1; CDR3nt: TGCGCCAGCAGCTTTTTGATCGGTCAGGGTTACGAGCAGTACTTC; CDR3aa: CASSFLIGQGYEQYF
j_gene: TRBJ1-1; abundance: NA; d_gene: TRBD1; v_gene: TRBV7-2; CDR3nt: TGTGCCAGCAGCTCCACTACAGGGGTGAACACTGAAGCTTTCTTT; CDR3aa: CASSSTTGVNTEAFF
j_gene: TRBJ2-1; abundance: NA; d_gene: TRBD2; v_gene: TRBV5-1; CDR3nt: TGCGCCAGCAACGTAGCGGGAGCAGACAATGAGCAGTTCTTC; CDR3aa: CASNVAGADNEQFF
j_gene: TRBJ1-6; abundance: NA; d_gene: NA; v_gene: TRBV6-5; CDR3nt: TGTGCCAGCAGTCACAGGGTACGGTCGGATTCACCCCTCCACTTT; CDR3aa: CASSHRVRSDSPLHF
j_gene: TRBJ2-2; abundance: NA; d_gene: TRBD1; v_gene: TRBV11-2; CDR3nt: TGTGCCAGCAGTCAGGGACAGGGCCCGAACACCGGGGAGCTGTTTTTT; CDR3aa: CASSQGQGPNTGELFF
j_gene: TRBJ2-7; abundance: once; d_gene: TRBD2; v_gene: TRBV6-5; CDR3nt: TGTGCCAGCAGTCCGAGACTAGCGGGGGCGCGGGAGCAGTACTTC; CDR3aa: CASSPRLAGAREQYF
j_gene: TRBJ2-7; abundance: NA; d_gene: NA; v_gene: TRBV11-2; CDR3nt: TGTGCCAGCAGCTTAGATCTCATGCCCTACGAGCAGTACTTC; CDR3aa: CASSLDLMPYEQYF
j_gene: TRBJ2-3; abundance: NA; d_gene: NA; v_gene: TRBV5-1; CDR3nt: TGCGCCAGCAGCCTACGGGACTTTACAGATACGCAGTATTTT; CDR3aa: CASSLRDFTDTQYF